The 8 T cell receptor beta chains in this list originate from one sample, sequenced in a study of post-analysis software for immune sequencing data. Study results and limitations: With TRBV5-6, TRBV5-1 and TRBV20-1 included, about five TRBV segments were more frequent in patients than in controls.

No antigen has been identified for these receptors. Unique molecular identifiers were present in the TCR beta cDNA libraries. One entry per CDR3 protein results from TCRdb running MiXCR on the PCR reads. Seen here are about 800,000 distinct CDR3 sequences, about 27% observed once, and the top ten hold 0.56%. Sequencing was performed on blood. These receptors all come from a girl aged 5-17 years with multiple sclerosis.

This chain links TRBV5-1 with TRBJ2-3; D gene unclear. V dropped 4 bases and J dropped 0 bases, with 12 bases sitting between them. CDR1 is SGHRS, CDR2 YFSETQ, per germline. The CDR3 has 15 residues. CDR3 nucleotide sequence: TGCGCCAGCAGCGCGGAAAAGCTAAGCACAGATACGCAGTATTTT. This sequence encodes CASSAEKLSTDTQYF. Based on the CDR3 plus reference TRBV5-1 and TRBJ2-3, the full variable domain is KAGVTQTPRYLIKTRGQQVTLSCSPISGHRSVSWYQQTPGQGLQFLFEYFSETQRNKGNFPGRFSGRQFSNSRSEMNVSTLELGDSALYLCASSAEKLSTDTQYFGPGTRLTVL.

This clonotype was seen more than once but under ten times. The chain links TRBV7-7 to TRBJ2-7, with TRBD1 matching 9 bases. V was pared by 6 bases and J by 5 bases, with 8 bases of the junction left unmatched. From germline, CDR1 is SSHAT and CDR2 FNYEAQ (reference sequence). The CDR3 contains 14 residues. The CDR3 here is CASSPRGQGHEQYF. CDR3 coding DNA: TGTGCCAGCAGTCCCAGGGGACAGGGCCACGAGCAGTACTTC.

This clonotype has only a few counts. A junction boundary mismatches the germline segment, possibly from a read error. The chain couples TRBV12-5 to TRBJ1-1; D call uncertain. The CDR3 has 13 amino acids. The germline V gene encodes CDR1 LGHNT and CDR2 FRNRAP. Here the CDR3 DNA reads TGTGCTAGCGGTTCGGGGTTGGGCACTGAAGCTTTCTTT. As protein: CASGSGLGTEAFF.

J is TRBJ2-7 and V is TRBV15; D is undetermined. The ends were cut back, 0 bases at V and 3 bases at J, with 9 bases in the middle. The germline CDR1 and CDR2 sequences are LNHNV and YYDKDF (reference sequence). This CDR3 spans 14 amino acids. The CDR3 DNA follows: TGTGCCACCAGCAGAGATCGGGTAGGCTACGAGCAGTACTTC. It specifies CATSRDRVGYEQYF.

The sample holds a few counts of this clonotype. CDR3: CASSQDLGGGARDTQYF. In DNA form, the CDR3 reads TGTGCCAGCAGCCAAGATTTGGGAGGGGGCGCAAGGGATACGCAGTATTTT. This chain links TRBV3-1 with TRBJ2-3; possibly TRBD1 or TRBD2 for D (7 bases each). Per the germline V gene, CDR1 is LGHDT and CDR2 is YNNKEL (reference sequence). This CDR3 has 17 amino acids. The germline V and J ends were trimmed by 0 bases and 6 bases, with 19 bases remaining between them.

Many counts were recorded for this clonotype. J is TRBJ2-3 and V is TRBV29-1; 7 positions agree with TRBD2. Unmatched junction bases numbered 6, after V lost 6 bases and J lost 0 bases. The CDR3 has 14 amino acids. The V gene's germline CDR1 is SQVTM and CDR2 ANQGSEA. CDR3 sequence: CSVVSGPSTDTQYF. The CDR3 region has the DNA TGCAGCGTCGTTAGCGGGCCTAGCACAGATACGCAGTATTTT.

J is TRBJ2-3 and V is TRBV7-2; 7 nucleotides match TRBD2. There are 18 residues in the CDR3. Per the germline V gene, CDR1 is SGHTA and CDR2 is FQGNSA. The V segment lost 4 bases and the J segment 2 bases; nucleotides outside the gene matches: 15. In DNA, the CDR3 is TGTGCCAGCAGCTCTCGGTCTTCGGCTAGCGGATACACAGATACGCAGTATTTT. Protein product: CASSSRSSASGYTDTQYF.

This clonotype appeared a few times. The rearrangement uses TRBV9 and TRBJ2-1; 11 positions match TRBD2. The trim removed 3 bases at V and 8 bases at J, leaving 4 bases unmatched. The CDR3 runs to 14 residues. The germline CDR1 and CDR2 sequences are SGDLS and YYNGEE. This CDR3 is CASSGSGRGDEQFF. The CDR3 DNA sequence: TGTGCCAGCAGCGGTAGCGGGAGGGGCGATGAGCAGTTCTTC.